Listed below are T cell receptor beta chains from one sample, sequenced in a study of cytomegalovirus exposure and HLA in healthy donors. Profiling relied on immunoSEQ multiplex PCR, and the TCRdb table lists in-frame clones only, not all of them. The data hold hundreds of thousands of clones, with more than 80% observed a single time. Sequences were obtained from PBMCs. These receptors were collected from a woman younger than 35 in good health and CMV-seronegative. CDR3s include the opening cysteine and the closing phenylalanine or tryptophan. D genes are given only for firm matches. The size field is filled for only some rows; it gives once, few, many or a size class.

d_call clone_size j_call v_call cdr3_aa cdr3_nt
TRBD2 - TRBJ2-4 TRBV2 CASSTSGGSNLAKNIQYF TGTGCCAGCAGTACTAGCGGGGGATCAAACCTAGCCAAAAACATTCAGTACTTC
TRBD1 - TRBJ1-5 TRBV28 CASSFSGTGNQPQHF TGTGCCAGCAGTTTCTCCGGGACAGGCAATCAGCCCCAGCATTTT
- - TRBJ2-3 TRBV5-1 CASSLDGSNTDTQYF TGCGCCAGCAGCTTGGACGGGTCTAACACAGATACGCAGTATTTT
- - TRBJ1-3 TRBV6-1 CASSERGAGNTIYF TGTGCCAGCAGTGAACGGGGAGCTGGAAACACCATATATTTT
- - TRBJ2-3 TRBV15 CATSRRTGTSTDTQYF TGTGCCACCAGCAGGCGAACCGGGACTTCGACCGATACGCAGTATTTT
TRBD2 - TRBJ2-4 TRBV13 CASSLMREGIQYF TGTGCCAGCAGCTTAATGCGGGAGGGCATTCAGTACTTC
TRBD1 once TRBJ2-2 TRBV5-4 CASSLVGQGAFAGELFF TGTGCCAGCAGCTTGGTGGGACAGGGGGCGTTCGCCGGGGAGCTGTTTTTT
- - TRBJ2-7 TRBV4-2 CASSQVSAPGTYEQYF TGTGCCAGCAGCCAAGTCTCGGCTCCGGGAACCTACGAGCAGTACTTC
- - TRBJ1-6 TRBV15 CATSRAGTEGSPLHF TGTGCCACCAGCAGAGCCGGGACTGAGGGTTCACCCCTCCACTTT
TRBD2 - TRBJ2-7 TRBV27 CASRLAATYEQYF TGTGCCAGCAGACTAGCGGCGACCTACGAGCAGTACTTC
TRBD2 once TRBJ2-3 TRBV6-4 CASSDDSGALSTDTQYF TGTGCCAGCAGTGACGACAGCGGGGCACTAAGCACAGATACGCAGTATTTT
TRBD1 - TRBJ2-3 TRBV27 CASRTTGGTDTQYF TGTGCCAGCAGAACGACAGGGGGCACAGATACGCAGTATTTT
- - TRBJ1-2 TRBV28 CASSESTGTLGTF TGTGCCAGCAGTGAATCAACAGGGACCCTGGGCACCTTC
- few TRBJ1-2 TRBV6-5 CASRTPGGKGYTF TGTGCCAGCAGAACCCCGGGGGGTAAGGGCTACACCTTC
TRBD1 - TRBJ1-5 TRBV7-2 CASSLDLSATGYSNQPQHF TGTGCCAGCAGCTTAGATCTATCGGCGACAGGGTATAGCAATCAGCCCCAGCATTTT
- - TRBJ2-3 TRBV27 CASSLGPRPTDTQYF TGTGCCAGCAGTTTAGGCCCCCGCCCCACAGATACGCAGTATTTT
TRBD1 few TRBJ1-1 TRBV30 CAWQAWTGNTEAFF TGTGCCTGGCAGGCCTGGACAGGGAACACTGAAGCTTTCTTT
- - TRBJ2-6 TRBV11-2 CASSLDRLATGANVLTF TGTGCCAGCAGCCTCGACCGCCTAGCGACAGGGGCCAACGTCCTGACTTTC
TRBD2 - TRBJ2-7 TRBV29-1 CSVDLADSYEQYF TGCAGCGTTGATCTAGCGGACTCCTACGAGCAGTACTTC
- - TRBJ1-2 TRBV27 CASRAHRALNYGYTF TGTGCCAGTAGAGCCCACAGGGCCCTTAACTATGGCTACACCTTC
- - TRBJ2-1 TRBV4-2 CASSQDKIAAYNEQFF TGTGCCAGCAGCCAAGATAAAATAGCGGCATACAATGAGCAGTTCTTC
- - TRBJ1-6 TRBV30 CAWSVLSWQAPNSPLHF TGTGCCTGGAGTGTACTCTCGTGGCAGGCACCTAATTCACCCCTCCACTTT
- - TRBJ2-5 TRBV27 CASSPRGRETQYF TGTGCCAGCAGCCCCAGGGGTCGAGAGACCCAGTACTTC
TRBD1 - TRBJ1-5 TRBV19 CASSHHRDRVRRQPQHF TGTGCCAGTAGTCACCATCGGGACAGGGTAAGGAGGCAGCCCCAGCATTTT
TRBD1 - TRBJ1-2 TRBV5-4 CASSLGGGEGYTF TGTGCCAGCAGCTTGGGAGGGGGCGAAGGCTACACCTTC
TRBD1 - TRBJ1-4 TRBV7-9 CASSLVQGTDEKLFF TGTGCCAGCAGCTTAGTTCAGGGGACAGATGAAAAACTGTTTTTT
- - TRBJ1-6 TRBV9 CASSVEHRGGNSPLHF TGTGCCAGCAGCGTCGAACATCGCGGAGGGAATTCACCCCTCCACTTT
- - TRBJ2-7 TRBV28 CASSLKGTGSYEQYF TGTGCCAGCAGTTTAAAGGGGACTGGCTCCTACGAGCAGTACTTC
- few TRBJ1-4 TRBV7-9 CASSPQGRSEKLFF TGTGCCAGCAGCCCTCAGGGTAGGAGTGAAAAACTGTTTTTT
- - TRBJ1-3 TRBV11-2 CASSLSQTASISGNTIYF TGTGCCAGCAGCTTATCCCAGACAGCCTCGATCTCTGGAAACACCATATATTTT
- - TRBJ2-2 TRBV9 CASSPRTPNTGELFF TGTGCCAGCAGCCCAAGGACACCGAACACCGGGGAGCTGTTTTTT
- - TRBJ2-1 TRBV28 CASSLEKGTYNEQFF TGTGCCAGCAGTTTAGAGAAGGGGACCTACAATGAGCAGTTCTTC
- - TRBJ1-2 TRBV5-1 CASSFDFPQGKRYGYTF TGCGCCAGCAGCTTCGATTTCCCACAGGGTAAGAGATATGGCTACACCTTC
- - TRBJ2-1 TRBV12-1 CASSSNSGRALVYNEQFF TGTGCCAGCAGCTCAAATAGCGGGAGGGCCCTTGTCTACAATGAGCAGTTCTTC
TRBD2 - TRBJ2-1 TRBV28 CASSSAGLAQTYNEQFF TGTGCCAGCAGTTCCGCCGGACTAGCGCAGACCTACAATGAGCAGTTCTTC
TRBD2 - TRBJ2-3 TRBV6-4 CASSLTSGSSVTDTQYF TGTGCCAGCAGTCTGACTAGCGGGAGTTCCGTCACAGATACGCAGTATTTT
- - TRBJ1-6 TRBV19 CASKRQGRSPLHF TGTGCCAGTAAGCGACAAGGGAGGTCACCCCTCCACTTT
- - TRBJ1-2 TRBV23-1 CASSQGSVHDCLGEANYGYTF TGCGCCAGCAGTCAAGGGTCGGTACATGACTGTCTGGGAGAAGCTAACTATGGCTACACCTTC
- - TRBJ2-5 TRBV30 CAWSVRQGETQYF TGTGCCTGGAGTGTAAGGCAGGGAGAGACCCAGTACTTC
TRBD1 - TRBJ1-6 TRBV6-1 CASPGGYNSPLHF TGTGCCAGCCCAGGGGGGTATAATTCACCCCTCCACTTT
- - TRBJ1-1 TRBV7-2 CASSLAPGGNTEAFF TGTGCCAGCAGCTTAGCGCCGGGGGGGAACACTGAAGCTTTCTTT
TRBD1 - TRBJ2-1 TRBV6-5 CASSGTVSYNEQFF TGTGCCAGCAGCGGGACAGTATCCTACAATGAGCAGTTCTTC
- - TRBJ1-2 TRBV6-5 CASSYSYRPNYGYTF TGTGCCAGCAGTTACAGTTACAGACCTAACTATGGCTACACCTTC
- - TRBJ1-3 TRBV28 CASSVGGSSGNTIYF TGTGCCAGCAGTGTCGGCGGGTCCTCTGGAAACACCATATATTTT
- - TRBJ1-1 TRBV10-2 CASTQFVTGNTEAFF TGCGCCAGCACCCAATTTGTGACAGGGAACACTGAAGCTTTCTTT
- - TRBJ2-5 TRBV5-1 CASSTTGTSQETQYF TGCGCCAGCAGCACTACCGGGACATCCCAAGAGACCCAGTACTTC
- - TRBJ2-2 TRBV9 CASSVVAGPQGGELFF TGTGCCAGCAGCGTCGTTGCAGGACCGCAGGGCGGGGAGCTGTTTTTT
- - TRBJ1-4 TRBV2 CASNVGGATNEKLFF TGTGCCAGCAATGTAGGGGGGGCGACTAATGAAAAACTGTTTTTT
TRBD1 - TRBJ1-5 TRBV30 CAWSPSGQGFNQPQHF TGTGCCTGGAGCCCCTCGGGACAGGGATTCAATCAGCCCCAGCATTTT
- - TRBJ1-4 TRBV28 CASRPTGGLREKLFF TGTGCCAGCAGACCTACCGGAGGCCTTCGAGAAAAACTGTTTTTT
TRBD2 - TRBJ2-7 TRBV7-3 CASSLRGLAGFSRSNYEQYF TGTGCCAGCAGCTTACGGGGATTAGCGGGGTTCTCAAGATCAAACTACGAGCAGTACTTC
- - TRBJ1-4 TRBV9 CASSVRGATNEKLFF TGTGCCAGCAGCGTCAGGGGTGCAACTAATGAAAAACTGTTTTTT
TRBD1 - TRBJ2-7 TRBV10-1 CASSGDRGHEQYF TGCGCCAGCAGTGGGGACAGGGGCCACGAGCAGTACTTC
- - TRBJ2-1 TRBV6-1 CASSYTGEQFF TGTGCCAGCAGTTATACGGGTGAGCAGTTCTTC
- - TRBJ2-7 TRBV27 CASSPEGGSYEQYF TGTGCCAGCAGCCCGGAAGGGGGCTCCTACGAGCAGTACTTC
- - TRBJ2-3 TRBV6-1 CASSPWGGTDTQYF TGTGCCAGCAGCCCTTGGGGAGGCACAGATACGCAGTATTTT
TRBD1 - TRBJ2-7 TRBV5-4 CASSVDPGQGSEQYF TGTGCCAGCAGCGTTGATCCGGGACAGGGTAGCGAGCAGTACTTC
- - TRBJ1-2 TRBV18 CASSPETGMHYGYTF TGTGCCAGCTCACCAGAAACAGGGATGCACTATGGCTACACCTTC
- - TRBJ2-6 TRBV9 CASSLGHQGSGANVLTF TGTGCCAGCAGCTTAGGACATCAAGGCTCTGGGGCCAACGTCCTGACTTTC